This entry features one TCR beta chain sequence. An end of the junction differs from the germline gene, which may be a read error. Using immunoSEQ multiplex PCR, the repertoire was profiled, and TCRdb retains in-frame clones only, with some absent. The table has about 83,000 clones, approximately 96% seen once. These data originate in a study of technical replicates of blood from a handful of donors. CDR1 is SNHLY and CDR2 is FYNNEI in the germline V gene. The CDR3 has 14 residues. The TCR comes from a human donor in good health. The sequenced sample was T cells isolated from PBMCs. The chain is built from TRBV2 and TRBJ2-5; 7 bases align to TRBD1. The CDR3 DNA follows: TGTGCCAGCAGAGAAGGACAGGCGGTGGAGACCCAGTACTTC. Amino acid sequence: CASREGQAVETQYF.